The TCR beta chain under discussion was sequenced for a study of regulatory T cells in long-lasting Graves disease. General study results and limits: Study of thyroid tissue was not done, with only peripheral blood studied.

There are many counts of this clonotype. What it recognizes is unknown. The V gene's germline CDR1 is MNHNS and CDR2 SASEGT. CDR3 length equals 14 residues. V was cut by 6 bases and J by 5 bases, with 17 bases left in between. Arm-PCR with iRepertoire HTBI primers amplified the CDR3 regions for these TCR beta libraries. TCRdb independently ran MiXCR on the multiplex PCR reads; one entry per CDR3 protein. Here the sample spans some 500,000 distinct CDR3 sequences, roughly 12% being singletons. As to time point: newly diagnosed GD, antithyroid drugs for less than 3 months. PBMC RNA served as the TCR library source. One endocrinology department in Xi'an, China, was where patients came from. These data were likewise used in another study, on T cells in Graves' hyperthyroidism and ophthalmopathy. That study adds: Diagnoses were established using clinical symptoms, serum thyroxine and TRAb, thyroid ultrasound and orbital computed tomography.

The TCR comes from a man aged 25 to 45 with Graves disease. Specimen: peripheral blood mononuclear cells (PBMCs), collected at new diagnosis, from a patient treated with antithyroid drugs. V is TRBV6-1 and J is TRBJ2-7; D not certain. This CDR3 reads CASRFRRVMDEQYF. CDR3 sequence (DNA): TGTGCCAGCAGATTTCGACGGGTGATGGACGAGCAGTACTTC.